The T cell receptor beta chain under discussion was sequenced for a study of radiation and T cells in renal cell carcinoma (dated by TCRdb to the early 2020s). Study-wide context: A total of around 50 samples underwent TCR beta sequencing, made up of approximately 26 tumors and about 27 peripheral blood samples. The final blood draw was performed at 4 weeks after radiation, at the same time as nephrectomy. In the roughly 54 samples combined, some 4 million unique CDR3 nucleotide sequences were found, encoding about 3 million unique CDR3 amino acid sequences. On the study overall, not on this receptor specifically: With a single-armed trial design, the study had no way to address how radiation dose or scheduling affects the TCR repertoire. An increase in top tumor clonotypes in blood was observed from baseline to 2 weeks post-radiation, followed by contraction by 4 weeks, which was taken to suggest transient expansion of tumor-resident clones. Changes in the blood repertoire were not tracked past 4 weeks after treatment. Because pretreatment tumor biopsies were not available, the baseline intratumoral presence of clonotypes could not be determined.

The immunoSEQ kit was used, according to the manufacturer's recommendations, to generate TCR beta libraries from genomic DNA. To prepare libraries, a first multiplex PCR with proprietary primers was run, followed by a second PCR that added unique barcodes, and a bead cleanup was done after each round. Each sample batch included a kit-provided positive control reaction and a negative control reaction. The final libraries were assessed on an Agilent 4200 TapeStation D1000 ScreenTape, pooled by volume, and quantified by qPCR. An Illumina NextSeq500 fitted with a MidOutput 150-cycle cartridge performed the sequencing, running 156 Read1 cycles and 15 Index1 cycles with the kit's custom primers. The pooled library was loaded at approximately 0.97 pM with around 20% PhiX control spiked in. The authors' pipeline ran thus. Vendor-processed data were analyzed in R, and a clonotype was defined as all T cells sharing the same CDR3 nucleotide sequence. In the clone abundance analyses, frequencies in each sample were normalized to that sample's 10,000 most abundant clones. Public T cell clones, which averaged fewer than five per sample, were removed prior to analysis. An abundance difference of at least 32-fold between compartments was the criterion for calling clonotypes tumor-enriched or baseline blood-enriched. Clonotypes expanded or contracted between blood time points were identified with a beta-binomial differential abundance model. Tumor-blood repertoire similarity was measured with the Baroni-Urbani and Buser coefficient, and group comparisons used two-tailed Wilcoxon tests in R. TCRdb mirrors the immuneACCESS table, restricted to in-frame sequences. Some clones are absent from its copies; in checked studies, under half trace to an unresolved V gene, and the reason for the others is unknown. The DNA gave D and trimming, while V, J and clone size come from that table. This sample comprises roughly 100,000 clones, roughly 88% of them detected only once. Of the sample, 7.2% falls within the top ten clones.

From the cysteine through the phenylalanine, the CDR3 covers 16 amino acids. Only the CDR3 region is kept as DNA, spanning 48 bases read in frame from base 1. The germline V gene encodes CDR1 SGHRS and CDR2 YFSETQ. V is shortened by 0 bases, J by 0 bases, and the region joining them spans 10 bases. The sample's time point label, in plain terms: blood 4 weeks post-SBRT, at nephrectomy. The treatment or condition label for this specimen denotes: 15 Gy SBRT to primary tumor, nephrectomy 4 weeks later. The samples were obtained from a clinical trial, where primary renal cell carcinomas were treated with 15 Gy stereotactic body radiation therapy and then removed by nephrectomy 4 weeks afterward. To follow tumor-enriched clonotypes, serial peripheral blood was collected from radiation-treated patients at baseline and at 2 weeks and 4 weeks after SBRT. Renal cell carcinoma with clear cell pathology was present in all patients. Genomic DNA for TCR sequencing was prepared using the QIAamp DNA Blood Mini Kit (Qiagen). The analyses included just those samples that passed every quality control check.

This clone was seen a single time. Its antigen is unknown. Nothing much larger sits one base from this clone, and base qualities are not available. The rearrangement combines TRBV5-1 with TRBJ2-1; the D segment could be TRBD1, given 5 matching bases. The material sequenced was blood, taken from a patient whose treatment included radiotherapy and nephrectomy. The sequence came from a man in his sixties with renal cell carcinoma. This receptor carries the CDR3 CASSLGQMVSYNEQFF. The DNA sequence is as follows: TGCGCCAGCAGCTTGGGACAGATGGTCTCCTACAATGAGCAGTTCTTC.